The 16 T cell receptor beta chains below were found in one sample sequenced in a study of PD-1 blockade in classical Hodgkin lymphoma. Sequencing was performed with immunoSEQ multiplex PCR; in TCRdb, only in-frame clones are kept and a portion is missing. The data show about 98,000 clones, with roughly 89% seen just once and 2.5% to 3.5% held by the top ten. No patient escaped relapse after autologous stem cell transplantation, and brentuximab vedotin exposure varied. This sample comprised peripheral blood mononuclear cells (PBMCs), obtained at baseline. These receptors all come from a human donor with classical Hodgkin lymphoma.

J is TRBJ1-1 and V is TRBV7-9; 7 bases align to TRBD1. In germline, CDR1 is SEHNR, CDR2 FQNEAQ (reference sequence). The V segment lost 1 base and the J segment 3 bases; nucleotides outside the gene matches: 5. This CDR3 has 15 amino acids. DNA of the CDR3: TGTGCCAGCAGCTTAGGGACCACAGGGGACACTGAAGCTTTCTTT. This codes for CASSLGTTGDTEAFF. Variable domain in full (rest from reference TRBV7-9 and TRBJ1-1): DTGVSQNPRHKITKRGQNVTFRCDPISEHNRLYWYRQTLGQGPEFLTYFQNEAQLEKSRLLSDRFSAERPKGSFSTLEIQRTEQGDSAMYLCASSLGTTGDTEAFFGQGTRLTVV.

The genes are TRBV27 and TRBJ2-1; 10 nucleotides line up with TRBD2. V gave up 8 bases and J gave up 4 bases; unmatched junction bases: 5. CDR3 length: 14 residues. CDR1 and CDR2 from the germline V gene are MNHEY and SMNVEV (reference sequence). CDR3 in DNA: TGTGCCAGCTCTAGCGGGGGATGGTACAATGAGCAGTTCTTC. This encodes CASSSGGWYNEQFF.

This clone turned up a few times. The rearrangement joins TRBV28 to TRBJ1-1; D is ambiguous. The V end was cut by 6 bases, the J end by 0 bases, with 8 bases between. Germline V gene data show CDR1 as MDHEN and CDR2 as SYDVKM. The CDR3 runs 13 residues. The chain's CDR3 is CASSKSMNTEAFF. CDR3 bases: TGTGCCAGCAGCAAAAGCATGAACACTGAAGCTTTCTTT.

This rearrangement joins TRBV2 to TRBJ1-2; no reliable D call. The CDR3 runs to 13 residues. Germline V CDR1 and CDR2: SNHLY, FYNNEI. Trimming took off 0 bases at V and 4 bases at J, with 6 bases between the two ends. CDR3 sequence (DNA): TGTGCCAGCAGTGAAGCGCCGGGCTATGGCTACACCTTC. Encoded protein: CASSEAPGYGYTF.

CDR3 in DNA: TGCAGCGTTGAAACAGGGGGCGCGGGCACTGAAGCTTTCTTT. It specifies CSVETGGAGTEAFF. The chain combines TRBV29-1 with TRBJ1-1; 9 bases line up with TRBD1. From germline, CDR1 is SQVTM and CDR2 ANQGSEA. The CDR3 consists of 14 residues. V shed 2 bases and J 4 bases; nucleotides not matched to a gene: 5.

The genes are TRBV27 and TRBJ2-4, with 9 bases fitting TRBD2. V lost 5 bases, J lost 2 bases, and 7 bases stayed unmatched. CDR3 size: 16 residues. Germline V CDR1 and CDR2: MNHEY, SMNVEV (reference sequence). As DNA, the CDR3 is TGTGCCAGCAGTCCCGGGACTAGCAATCCCAAAAACATTCAGTACTTC. Its translation is CASSPGTSNPKNIQYF.

This clone was recorded once. The chain is built from TRBV18 and TRBJ2-3, with 10 bases aligning to TRBD1. The germline CDR1 and CDR2 sequences are KGHSH and LQKENI. The CDR3 spans 18 residues. The V segment lost 2 bases and the J segment 2 bases; nucleotides outside the gene matches: 10. The CDR3: CASSPAVPDRGHTDTQYF. For the CDR3, the DNA is TGTGCCAGCTCACCAGCGGTCCCTGACAGGGGGCACACAGATACGCAGTATTTT. The full variable domain, completed using reference TRBV18 and TRBJ2-3, is NAGVMQNPRHLVRRRGQEARLRCSPMKGHSHVYWYRQLPEEGLKFMVYLQKENIIDESGMPKERFSAEFPKEGPSILRIQQVVRGDSAAYFCASSPAVPDRGHTDTQYFGPGTRLTVL.

The genes are TRBV19 and TRBJ1-5, with D unclear. Between the trimmed V and J ends, which lost 5 bases and 3 bases, there was a span of 20 bases. Per germline, CDR1 LNHDA and CDR2 SQIVND (reference sequence). The CDR3 has 17 residues. For the CDR3, the DNA is TGTGCCAGTAGTCCTCCCCGGGGAAGAGAGGTCAATCAGCCCCAGCATTTT. This codes for CASSPPRGREVNQPQHF.

The rearrangement joins TRBV7-2 to TRBJ2-3, with D possibly TRBD1 on 6 matching bases. There are 17 residues in the CDR3. From germline, CDR1 is SGHTA and CDR2 FQGNSA. Trimming removed 0 bases from V and 5 bases from J, with 18 bases in between. CDR3 sequence (DNA): TGTGCCAGCAGCTTAGCGCTTAGTGGGGGCGTCGGAGATACGCAGTATTTT. Its translation is CASSLALSGGVGDTQYF.

The rearrangement joins TRBV27 to TRBJ1-2; no firm D call. Looked up from germline, CDR1 is MNHEY and CDR2 is SMNVEV (reference sequence). V was clipped by 6 bases and J by 8 bases, with 16 bases between them. CDR3 length: 13 residues. CDR3 loop: CASSSDPREGYTF. The CDR3 coding sequence is TGTGCCAGCAGCTCGGACCCACGGGAAGGCTACACCTTC.

This clone was detected only once. The chain combines TRBV6-1 with TRBJ2-1; no clear D. V was trimmed by 3 bases and J by 4 bases, leaving 19 bases between them. Germline loops: CDR1 MNHNS, CDR2 SASEGT. The CDR3 loop spans 17 amino acids. CDR3 nucleotide sequence: TGTGCCAGCAGTGACCTACCTTCACACCACCTATACAATGAGCAGTTCTTC. This sequence encodes CASSDLPSHHLYNEQFF.

V gene TRBV5-1 combines with J gene TRBJ2-5; D is ambiguous. The V gene lost 5 bases and the J gene lost 0 bases, with 5 bases spanning the gap. Germline values: CDR1 SGHRS, CDR2 YFSETQ. The CDR3 runs 12 residues. The CDR3 DNA is TGCGCCAGCAGGTTTAACCAAGAGACCCAGTACTTC. Its protein product is CASRFNQETQYF.

The chain uses TRBV19 and TRBJ1-5, with no clear D. CDR3 size: 16 residues. V was cut by 3 bases and J by 3 bases, with 15 bases left in between. Germline lookup yields CDR1 LNHDA and CDR2 SQIVND (reference sequence). CDR3 DNA sequence: TGTGCCAGTAGTATGCTGGCCCAAAGACCCAATCAGCCCCAGCATTTT. It yields the protein CASSMLAQRPNQPQHF.

The CDR3 coding sequence is TGTGCCAGCAGTTCTTTACACTTAGTTATGAACACTGAAGCTTTCTTT. Protein: CASSSLHLVMNTEAFF. V usage is TRBV28 and J usage is TRBJ1-1; D ambiguous. V was cut by 4 bases and J by 0 bases, with 15 bases left in between. The CDR3 has 16 amino acids. CDR1 is MDHEN, CDR2 SYDVKM, per germline.

This sequence joins TRBV12-1 and TRBJ1-2. TRBV12-1 is marked as a pseudogene. CDR3 size: 15 residues. This chain's CDR3 is CASSYRFPPSRGYTF. CDR3 in DNA: TGTGCCAGCAGTTACCGATTTCCCCCTTCGAGAGGCTACACCTTC.

DNA for the CDR3: TGCAGCGTAGTACAGGGGGTTGCATCCGGGGAGCTGTTTTTT. Amino acid sequence: CSVVQGVASGELFF. This sequence joins TRBV29-1 and TRBJ2-2; 8 nucleotides agree with TRBD1. This CDR3 has 14 amino acids. The germline CDR1 and CDR2 sequences are SQVTM and ANQGSEA. V was clipped by 6 bases and J by 6 bases; unmatched bases: 9.